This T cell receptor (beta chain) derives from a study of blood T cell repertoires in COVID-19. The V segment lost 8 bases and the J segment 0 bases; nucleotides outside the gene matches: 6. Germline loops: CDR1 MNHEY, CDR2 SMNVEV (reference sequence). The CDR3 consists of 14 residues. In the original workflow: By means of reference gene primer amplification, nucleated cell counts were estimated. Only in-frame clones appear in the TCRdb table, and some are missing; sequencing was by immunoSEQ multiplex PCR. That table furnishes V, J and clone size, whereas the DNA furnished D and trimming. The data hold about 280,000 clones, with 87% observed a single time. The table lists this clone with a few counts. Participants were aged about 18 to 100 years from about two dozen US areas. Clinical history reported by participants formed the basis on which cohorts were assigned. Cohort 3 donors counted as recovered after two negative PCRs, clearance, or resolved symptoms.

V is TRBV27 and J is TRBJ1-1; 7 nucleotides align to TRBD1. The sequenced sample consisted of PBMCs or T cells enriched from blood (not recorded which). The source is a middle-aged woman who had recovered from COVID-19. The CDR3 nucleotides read TGTGCCAGCCGCAGGGGGACCATGAACACTGAAGCTTTCTTT. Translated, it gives CASRRGTMNTEAFF.